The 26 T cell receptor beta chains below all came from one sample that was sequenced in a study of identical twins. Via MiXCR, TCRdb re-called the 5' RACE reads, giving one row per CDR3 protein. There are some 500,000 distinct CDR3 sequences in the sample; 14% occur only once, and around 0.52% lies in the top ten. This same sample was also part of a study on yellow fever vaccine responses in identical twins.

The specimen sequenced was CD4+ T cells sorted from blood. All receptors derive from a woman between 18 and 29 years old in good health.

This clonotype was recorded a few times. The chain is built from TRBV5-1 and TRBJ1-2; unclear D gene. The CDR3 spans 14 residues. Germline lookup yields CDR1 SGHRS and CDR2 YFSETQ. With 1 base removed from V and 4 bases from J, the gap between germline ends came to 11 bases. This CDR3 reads CASSLKVPGYGYTF. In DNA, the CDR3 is TGCGCCAGCAGCTTGAAAGTACCCGGCTATGGCTACACCTTC.

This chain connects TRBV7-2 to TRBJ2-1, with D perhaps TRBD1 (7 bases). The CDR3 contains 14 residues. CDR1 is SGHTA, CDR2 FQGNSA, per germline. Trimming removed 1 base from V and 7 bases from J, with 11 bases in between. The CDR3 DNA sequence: TGTGCCAGCAGCTTAGAACAGGGGAGGAATGAGCAGTTCTTC. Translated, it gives CASSLEQGRNEQFF.

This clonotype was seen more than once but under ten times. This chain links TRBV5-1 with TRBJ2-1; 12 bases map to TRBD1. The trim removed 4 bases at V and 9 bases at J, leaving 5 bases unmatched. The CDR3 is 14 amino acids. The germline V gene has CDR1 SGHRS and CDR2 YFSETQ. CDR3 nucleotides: TGCGCCAGCAGCCAAGGGACAGGGGGCGGTGAGCAGTTCTTC. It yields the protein CASSQGTGGGEQFF.

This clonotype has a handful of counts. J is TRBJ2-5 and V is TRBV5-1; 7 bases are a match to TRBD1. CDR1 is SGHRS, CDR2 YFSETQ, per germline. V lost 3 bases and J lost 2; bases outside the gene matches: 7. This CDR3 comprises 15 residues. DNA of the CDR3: TGCGCCAGCAGCTCGGGACAGATAAGACAAGAGACCCAGTACTTC. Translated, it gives CASSSGQIRQETQYF.

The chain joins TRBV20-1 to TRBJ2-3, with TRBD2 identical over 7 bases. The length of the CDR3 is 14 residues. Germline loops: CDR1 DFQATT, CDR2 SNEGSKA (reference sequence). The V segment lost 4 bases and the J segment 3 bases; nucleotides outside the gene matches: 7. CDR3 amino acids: CSAKEAGRTDTQYF. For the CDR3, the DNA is TGCAGTGCTAAGGAAGCGGGGAGGACAGATACGCAGTATTTT.

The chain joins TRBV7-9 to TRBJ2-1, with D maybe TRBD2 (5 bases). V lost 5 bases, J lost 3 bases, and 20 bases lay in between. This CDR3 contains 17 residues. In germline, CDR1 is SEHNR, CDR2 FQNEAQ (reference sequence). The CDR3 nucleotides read TGTGCCAGCAGCCGGACTCCCCTAGAACTCGACTACAATGAGCAGTTCTTC. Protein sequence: CASSRTPLELDYNEQFF.

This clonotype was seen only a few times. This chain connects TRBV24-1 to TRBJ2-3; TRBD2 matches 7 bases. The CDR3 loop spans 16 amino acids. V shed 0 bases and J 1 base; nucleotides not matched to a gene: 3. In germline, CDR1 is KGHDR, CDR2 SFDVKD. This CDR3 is CATSDLVREGTDTQYF. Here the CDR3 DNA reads TGTGCCACCAGTGATTTGGTACGGGAGGGCACAGATACGCAGTATTTT.

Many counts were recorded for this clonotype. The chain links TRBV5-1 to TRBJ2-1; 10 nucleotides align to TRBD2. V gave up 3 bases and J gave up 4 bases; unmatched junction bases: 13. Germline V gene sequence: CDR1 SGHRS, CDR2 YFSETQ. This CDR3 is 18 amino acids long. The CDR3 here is CASSSLTAGGIRYNEQFF. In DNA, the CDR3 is TGCGCCAGCAGCTCCCTTACAGCGGGAGGGATAAGGTACAATGAGCAGTTCTTC.

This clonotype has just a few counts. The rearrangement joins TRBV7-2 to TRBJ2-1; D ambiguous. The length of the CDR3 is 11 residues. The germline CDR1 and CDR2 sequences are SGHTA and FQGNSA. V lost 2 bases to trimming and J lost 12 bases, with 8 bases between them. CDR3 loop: CASSLFERQFF. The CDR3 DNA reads TGTGCCAGCAGCTTATTTGAGCGGCAGTTCTTC.

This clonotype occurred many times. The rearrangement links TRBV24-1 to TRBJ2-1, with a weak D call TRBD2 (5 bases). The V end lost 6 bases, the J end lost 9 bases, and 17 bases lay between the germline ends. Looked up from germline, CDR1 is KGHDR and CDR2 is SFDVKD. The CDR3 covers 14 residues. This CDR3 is CATSTEVRSTEQFF. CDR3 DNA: TGTGCCACCAGTACGGAGGTCAGGAGTACTGAGCAGTTCTTC.

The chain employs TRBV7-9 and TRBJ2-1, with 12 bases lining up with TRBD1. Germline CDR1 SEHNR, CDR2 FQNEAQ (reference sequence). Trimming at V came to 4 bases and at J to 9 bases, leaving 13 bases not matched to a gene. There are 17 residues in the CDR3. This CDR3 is CASSSTGTGGGGREQFF. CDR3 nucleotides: TGTGCCAGCAGCTCCACCGGGACAGGGGGCGGGGGGCGTGAGCAGTTCTTC.

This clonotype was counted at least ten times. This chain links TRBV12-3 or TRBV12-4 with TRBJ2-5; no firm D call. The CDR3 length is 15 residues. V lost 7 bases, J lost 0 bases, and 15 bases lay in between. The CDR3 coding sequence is TGTGCCAGCACCCTAGGCGGCAGGCACCAAGAGACCCAGTACTTC. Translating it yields CASTLGGRHQETQYF.

The CDR3 bases are TGCAGCACGGCGAACAGGGGGCACGGCAAAAACATTCAGTACTTC. It codes for CSTANRGHGKNIQYF. This chain connects TRBV29-1 to TRBJ2-4, with TRBD1 identical over 9 bases. From germline, CDR1 is SQVTM and CDR2 ANQGSEA. V trimming: 8 bases; J trimming: 3 bases; junction bases outside the gene matches: 11. The CDR3 has 15 residues.

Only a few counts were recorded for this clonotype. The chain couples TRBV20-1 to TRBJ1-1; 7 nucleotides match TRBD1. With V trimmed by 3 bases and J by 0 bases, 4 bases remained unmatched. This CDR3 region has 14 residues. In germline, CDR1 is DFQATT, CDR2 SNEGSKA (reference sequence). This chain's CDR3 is CSASQTGMNTEAFF. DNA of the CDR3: TGCAGTGCTAGTCAGACAGGGATGAACACTGAAGCTTTCTTT.

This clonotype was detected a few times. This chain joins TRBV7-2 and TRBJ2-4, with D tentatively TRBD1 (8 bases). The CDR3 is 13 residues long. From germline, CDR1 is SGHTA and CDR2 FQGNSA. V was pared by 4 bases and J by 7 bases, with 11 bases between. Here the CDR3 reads CASSYRGGNIQYF. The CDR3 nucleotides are TGTGCCAGCAGCTACAGGGGGGGCAACATTCAGTACTTC.

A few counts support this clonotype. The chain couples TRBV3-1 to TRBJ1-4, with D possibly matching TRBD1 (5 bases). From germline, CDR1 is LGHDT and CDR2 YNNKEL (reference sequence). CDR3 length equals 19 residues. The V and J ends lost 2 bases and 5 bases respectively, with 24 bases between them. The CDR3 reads CASSQTLASAGGPNEKLFF. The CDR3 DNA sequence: TGTGCCAGCAGCCAAACACTGGCCTCGGCGGGGGGTCCAAATGAAAAACTGTTTTTT.

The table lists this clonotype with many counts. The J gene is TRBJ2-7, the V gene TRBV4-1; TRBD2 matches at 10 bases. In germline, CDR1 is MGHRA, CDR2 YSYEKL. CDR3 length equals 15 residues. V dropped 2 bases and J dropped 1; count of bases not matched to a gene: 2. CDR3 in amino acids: CASSQPGLASYEQYF. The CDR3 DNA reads TGCGCCAGCAGCCAACCGGGACTAGCGTCCTACGAGCAGTACTTC.

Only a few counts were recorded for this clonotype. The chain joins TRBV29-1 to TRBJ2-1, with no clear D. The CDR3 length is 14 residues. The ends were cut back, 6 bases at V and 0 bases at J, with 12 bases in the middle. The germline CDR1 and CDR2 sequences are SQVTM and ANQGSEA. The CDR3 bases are TGCAGCGTCCCAACCGTGAGCTCCTACAATGAGCAGTTCTTC. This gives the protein CSVPTVSSYNEQFF.

The CDR3 region has the DNA TGTGCCACCAGCAGAGTTGGGGGTACCTACGAGCAGTACTTC. The encoded protein is CATSRVGGTYEQYF. The chain recombines TRBV15 with TRBJ2-7, with D perhaps TRBD1 or TRBD2 (5 bases each). Germline values: CDR1 LNHNV, CDR2 YYDKDF (reference sequence). Trimming left V 1 base short and J 2 bases short, with 9 bases between. The CDR3 spans 14 residues.

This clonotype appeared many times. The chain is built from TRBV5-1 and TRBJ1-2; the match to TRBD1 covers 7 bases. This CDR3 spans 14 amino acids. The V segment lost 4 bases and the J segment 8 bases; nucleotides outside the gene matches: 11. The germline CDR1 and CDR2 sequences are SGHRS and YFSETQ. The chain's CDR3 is CASSQEQGIVGYTF. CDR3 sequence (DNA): TGCGCCAGCAGCCAGGAACAGGGGATTGTCGGCTACACCTTC.

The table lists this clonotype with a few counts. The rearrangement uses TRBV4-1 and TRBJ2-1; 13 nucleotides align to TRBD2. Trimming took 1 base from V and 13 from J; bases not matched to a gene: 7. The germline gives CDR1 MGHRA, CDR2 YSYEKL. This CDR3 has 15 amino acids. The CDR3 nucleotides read TGCGCCAGCAGCCAAGCCGGACTAGCGGGAGAGATCCAGTTCTTC. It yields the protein CASSQAGLAGEIQFF.

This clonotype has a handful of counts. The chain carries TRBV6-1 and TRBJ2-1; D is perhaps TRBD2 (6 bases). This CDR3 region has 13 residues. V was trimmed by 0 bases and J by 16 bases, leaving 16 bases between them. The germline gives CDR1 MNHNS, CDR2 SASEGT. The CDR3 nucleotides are TGTGCCAGCAGTGAAGCTCCTGGATCGGGAGCTTTCTTC. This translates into CASSEAPGSGAFF.

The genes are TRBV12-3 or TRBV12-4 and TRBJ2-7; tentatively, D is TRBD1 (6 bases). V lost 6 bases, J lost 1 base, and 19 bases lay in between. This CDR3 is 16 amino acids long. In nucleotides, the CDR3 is TGTGCCAGCAGCCGGCTTGGGGGCAGGGGTTCCTACGAGCAGTACTTC. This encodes CASSRLGGRGSYEQYF.

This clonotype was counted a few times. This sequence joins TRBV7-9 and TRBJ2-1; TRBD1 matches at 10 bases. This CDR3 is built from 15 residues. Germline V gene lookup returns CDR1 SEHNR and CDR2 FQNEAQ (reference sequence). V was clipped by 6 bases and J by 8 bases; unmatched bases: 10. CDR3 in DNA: TGTGCCAGCAGTTCCCGGCGGGGACAGGGGCATGAGCAGTTCTTC. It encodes CASSSRRGQGHEQFF.

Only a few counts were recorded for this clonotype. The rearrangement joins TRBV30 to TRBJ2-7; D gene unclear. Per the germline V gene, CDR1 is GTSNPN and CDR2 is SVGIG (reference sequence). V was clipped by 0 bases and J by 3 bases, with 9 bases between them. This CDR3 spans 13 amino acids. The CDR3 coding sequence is TGTGCCTGGAGTGTGCTGGATGACTACGAGCAGTACTTC. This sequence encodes CAWSVLDDYEQYF.

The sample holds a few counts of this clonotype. CDR3 loop: CASSQGGQLSSYNEQFF. CDR3 DNA sequence: TGTGCCAGCAGCCAAGGAGGCCAATTAAGCTCCTACAATGAGCAGTTCTTC. V usage is TRBV4-2 and J usage is TRBJ2-1, with D uncertain. Between the trimmed V and J ends, which lost 1 base and 0 bases, there was a span of 13 bases. The CDR3 covers 17 residues. Germline CDR1 is LGHNA and CDR2 is YNFKEQ.